This TCR beta chain originates from a study of T cell repertoires in cytomegalovirus infection. One entry per CDR3 protein, called by TCRdb with MiXCR from the reads. The top ten hold under 15% of the sample, which has 650,000 to 900,000 distinct CDR3 sequences, about 30% seen once. Counting both end residues, the CDR3 totals 14 amino acids. Germline V lookup: CDR1 MNHNS, CDR2 SASEGT. This clonotype was recorded a few times. Its antigen remains unidentified. The DNA is omitted, as the CDR3 cannot be located on it reliably, and the CDR3 follows TCRdb's listing. The TCR originated in a human donor in good health (CMV status not recorded). Some clones in this sample may be carry-over from other donors' samples. J is TRBJ1-2 and V is TRBV6-1; the DNA was not compared with TRBD1, the D call given in the table. Source: cultured CD8+ T cells from PBMCs, taken from culture after CMV antigen stimulation. The CDR3 sequence: CASSTSTGINGYTF.